This TCR beta chain was recorded in a study of cytomegalovirus exposure and HLA in healthy donors. Both 60 Vbeta primers and 13 Jbeta primers went into the PCR. Clones were sequenced by immunoSEQ multiplex PCR, and TCRdb holds only the in-frame ones, with some missing. The sample holds tens of thousands of clones, approximately 81% seen once. General study findings and limits: In a later analysis, TCR beta V- and J-gene trimming was associated with a missense DCLRE1C variant. Associated with HLA alleles at 0.05 false discovery rate in a later analysis were over 15,000 TCR beta sequences. Per a prior analysis, the majority of TCR beta V segments were productive roughly 87% or roughly 30% of the time.

Germline CDR1 is SGHDT and CDR2 is YYEEEE. This CDR3 region has 16 residues. V was pared by 4 bases and J by 7 bases, with 24 bases between. Of note for this clone: The antigen remains unidentified.

The chain recombines TRBV5-6 with TRBJ2-7; D possibly corresponds to TRBD2 (6 bases). This clonotype was obtained from a girl under 10 years old in good health and CMV-seropositive. Input material: PBMCs. The DNA of the CDR3 is TGTGCCAGCAGCCCACCTCTATCGGGAGCGGCGGGGGAGCAGTACTTC. It yields the protein CASSPPLSGAAGEQYF.